This TCR beta chain was retrieved from a study of shared clonotypes between healthy human individuals. Free of recent acute infections or vaccinations, the donors were healthy HIV-negative adults. Note on this clone: Other DNA variants within this sample encode the same CDR3.

Trimming took 1 base from V and 5 from J; bases not matched to a gene: 7. Germline CDR1 and CDR2: KGHSH and LQKENI. The CDR3 loop spans 15 amino acids. The data were produced by immunoSEQ multiplex PCR, yet TCRdb's version contains in-frame clones alone and is incomplete. Of roughly 2 million clones in the sample, 95% were seen once. The clonotype comes from a man in his late teens or twenties in good health. What was sequenced was naive CD4+ T cells sorted from blood. The subset is: CD45RA+ positively selected. V usage is TRBV18 and J usage is TRBJ2-5; 7 bases align to TRBD2. The CDR3 bases are TGTGCCAGCTCACCACTCGCGGGAGTAGGGGAGACCCAGTACTTC. This sequence encodes CASSPLAGVGETQYF.